The present T cell receptor (beta chain) was sequenced within a study of OX40 agonist ivuxolimab in advanced cancers. The sample holds one count of this clone. Antigen specificity is unknown. General study findings and limits: Antigen specificity was not determined for the expanded peripheral T cells.

Trimming cost V 1 base and J 5 bases; bases outside gene matches: 10. The CDR3 totals 17 residues. CDR1 and CDR2 from the germline V gene are SGHNT and YENEEA. TCRdb keeps only in-frame clones here, not all; method: immunoSEQ multiplex PCR. There are about 72,000 clones in the sample; approximately 81% occur only once, and approximately 5% lies in the top ten. This sequence originates from an adult with an advanced solid tumor such as melanoma, head and neck, liver or kidney cancer. The material was CD4+ or CD8+ T cells sorted from blood, obtained in a trial of the OX40 agonist ivuxolimab. V and J are TRBV11-3 and TRBJ2-3; 9 nucleotides line up with TRBD2. The CDR3 region is CASSLGMQRGDGDTQYF. CDR3 DNA: TGTGCCAGCAGCTTAGGAATGCAGCGGGGGGACGGAGATACGCAGTATTTT.